This T cell receptor (beta chain) was identified during a study of T-cell memory formation after mild COVID-19. Study conclusions and caveats: While clones contracting from day 15 to 85 were balanced between CD4 and CD8, later expanders leaned CD4+.

About this clonotype itself: The antigen remains undetermined.

This CDR3 has 13 residues. V gave up 6 bases and J gave up 7 bases; unmatched junction bases: 6. Germline V gene sequence: CDR1 MNHNY, CDR2 SVGAGI (reference sequence). TCRdb called the 5' RACE reads again in MiXCR, with one record for every CDR3 protein. The table has 300,000 to 400,000 distinct CDR3 sequences, approximately 15% seen once. This sequence was found in a man aged 18-30 years who had mild COVID-19 (a few samples of this study predate the infection). Cell type and time point are not known. Sequencing was performed on PBMCs or a T cell subset sorted from them (not recorded which). The chain employs TRBV6-6 and TRBJ1-2, with 9 bases matching TRBD1. The CDR3 DNA reads as TGTGCCAGCAGAGAACAGGGGGCGCGTGGCTACACCTTC. This codes for CASREQGARGYTF.